The 10 T cell receptor beta chains presented below share a single source sample, sequenced in a study of CD8+ T cells in alopecia areata. Following extraction, RNA underwent reverse transcription to cDNA, which served as the sequencing template. Measured with immunoSEQ multiplex PCR; TCRdb has only the in-frame clones, and not every one. This repertoire holds some 2,200 clones, and none appear only once. Sorting of pooled cutaneous lymph node cells used CD4, CD8alpha, NKG2D, NKG2ACE and other markers. Source material: CD8+ T cells sorted from a lymph node. Receptors originate from a C3H/HeJ mouse with alopecia areata. For the strain, the MHC haplotype given is H2-k.

The sample holds many counts of this clone. The listed genes are named as in mouse. The read halts 3 residues ahead of the CDR3 end, with the missing end drawn from the germline J gene. V is TRBV19 and J is TRBJ1-6; D unresolved. TRBJ1-6 is marked as an open reading frame, function uncertain. The CDR3 consists of 14 residues. Per the germline V gene, CDR1 is FNHDT and CDR2 is SITEND (reference sequence). V lost 4 bases to trimming and J lost 3 bases, with 8 bases between them. The sequenced CDR3 bases are TGTGCCAGCAGTTCCCAATACTATAATTCGCCC. This sequence encodes CASSSQYYNSP. The full CDR3 sequence reads CASSSQYYNSPLYF.

Note on this clone: A much larger clonotype is one base distant, so this may be a read error. Gene names and germline match the mouse. Other DNA sequences of this sample code for an identical CDR3. This CDR3 reads CASGDLGGRGDTQYF. CDR3 DNA (partial): TGTGCCAGCGGTGATCTGGGAGGGCGCGGTGAC. The gene calls are TRBV13-2 and TRBJ2-5; D is perhaps TRBD2 (5 bases). Read coverage stops 4 residues before the CDR3 terminus; the germline J gene supplies the remainder. CDR1 is NNHNN, CDR2 SYGAGS, per germline (reference sequence). The CDR3 has 15 residues.

This clone ranks as medium-sized (0.01 to 0.1%). Gene names and germline match the mouse. The read ends 4 residues before the CDR3 terminus; that terminus is restored from the germline J gene. The chain uses TRBV1 and TRBJ2-2, with 12 bases matching TRBD1. Germline V gives CDR1 NSQYPW, CDR2 LRSPGD (reference sequence). Trimming removed 6 bases from V and 2 bases from J; junction bases left unmatched: 1. This CDR3 has 15 amino acids. CDR3 in amino acids: CTCRGTGGNTGQLYF. The covered CDR3 bases are TGCACCTGCAGAGGGACAGGGGGCAACACCGGG.

This clone was counted ten times or more. Gene names are the mouse ones. The read halts 4 residues ahead of the CDR3 end, with the missing end drawn from the germline J gene. V is TRBV13-3 and J is TRBJ2-5; 7 bases map to TRBD2. CDR1 and CDR2 from the germline V gene are NNHDY and SYVADS. This CDR3 is 12 amino acids long. Incomplete CDR3 DNA: TGTGCCAGCAGTGACTGGGGGGAC. Its translation: CASSDWGD. The CDR3 reads in full as CASSDWGDTQYF.

This clone was observed many times. Mouse germline and gene names are used. The read ends 4 residues before the CDR3 terminus; that terminus is restored from the germline J gene. The J gene is TRBJ1-1, the V gene TRBV13-3, with D possibly being TRBD1 (5 bases). The CDR3 totals 14 residues. Between the trimmed V and J ends, which lost 0 bases and 3 bases, there was a span of 9 bases. CDR1 and CDR2 from the germline V gene are NNHDY and SYVADS. Partial CDR3 DNA: TGTGCCAGCAGTGATGACAAAGGGGACACA. It is translated as CASSDDKGDT. The full CDR3 sequence reads CASSDDKGDTEVFF.

This clone was observed at least ten times. Mouse gene names and germline throughout. The read terminates 4 residues ahead of where the CDR3 ends, so the germline J gene completes it. The J gene is TRBJ2-1, the V gene TRBV14; 8 nucleotides match TRBD2. Germline V gene lookup returns CDR1 SGHDT and CDR2 FRDEAV. CDR3 length equals 15 residues. Losses at the gene ends were 4 bases for V and 2 bases for J; bases not matched to a gene: 5. The covered CDR3 bases are TGTGCCAGCAGTCCGATCTGGGGGGACTATGCT. Translation: CASSPIWGDYA. The whole CDR3 is CASSPIWGDYAEQFF.

Worth noting for this clone: All gene names here are mouse names. The read ends 4 residues shy of where the CDR3 ends; the end is completed using the germline J gene. The J gene is TRBJ2-3, the V gene TRBV13-2, with a tentative D call TRBD2 (5 bases). V shed 3 bases and J shed 0 bases, with 8 bases lying between them. The length of the CDR3 is 14 residues. Germline V CDR1 and CDR2: NNHNN, SYGAGS (reference sequence). CDR3 DNA (partial): TGTGCCAGCGGTGTGACTGTTAGTGCAGAA. Amino acids: CASGVTVSAE. In full, the CDR3 is CASGVTVSAETLYF.

This clone was seen a handful of times. Any gene name here is a mouse gene name. The read terminates 4 residues ahead of where the CDR3 ends, so the germline J gene completes it. The gene calls are TRBV1 and TRBJ2-1; 9 bases match TRBD1. There are 14 residues in the CDR3. Per the germline V gene, CDR1 is NSQYPW and CDR2 is LRSPGD (reference sequence). The sequenced part of the CDR3 DNA is TGCACCTGCAGTGCAGATGGACAGGGGGCT. Translated, it gives CTCSADGQGA. The entire CDR3 is CTCSADGQGAEQFF.

Turning to this clone: Here the gene names and germline are mouse. The read finishes 3 residues shy of the CDR3 end, and the germline J gene is used to complete it. The rearrangement links TRBV13-3 to TRBJ1-6; the D gene is possibly TRBD1 (5 bases). TRBJ1-6 is an ORF for which the function is uncertain. Germline V gene data show CDR1 as NNHDY and CDR2 as SYVADS. This CDR3 region has 15 residues. V shed 2 bases and J shed 5 bases, with 11 bases lying between them. The CDR3 here is CASSDRGDDNSPLYF. The DNA read from the CDR3 is TGTGCCAGCAGTGACCGGGGGGATGATAATTCGCCC.

In this sample, this clone turned up many times. Gene names are mouse gene names. The sequence runs out 4 residues before the end of the CDR3; the remainder is reconstructed from the germline J gene. The chain couples TRBV13-1 to TRBJ2-7; tentative D call: TRBD2 (7 bases). Trimming shortened V by 0 bases and J by 2 bases, and 9 bases separated the two germline ends. Germline V gives CDR1 NSHNY, CDR2 SYGAGN. The CDR3 covers 14 residues. The CDR3 is CASSDAGGPYEQYF. CDR3 bases read: TGTGCCAGCAGTGATGCTGGGGGCCCCTAT.